These 18 T cell receptor beta chains originate from one sample sequenced in a study of regulatory and conventional T cells in RAG deficiency. The sorted regulatory T cells were CD4+, CD25-high and CD127-low, with genomic DNA sequenced. Profiling relied on immunoSEQ multiplex PCR, and the TCRdb table lists in-frame clones only, not all of them. The sample lists over 15,000 clones, about 87% seen once, with 1.4% to 1.5% in the top ten. The data were also submitted as part of a second study, on regulatory T cells. As that report states: Primers: 52 TRBV forward and 13 TRBJ reverse.

The material sequenced was Tregs sorted from blood. The receptor source for this set is a human donor in good health.

V usage is TRBV5-3 and J usage is TRBJ1-2; unclear D gene. TRBV5-3 belongs to the ORF category, with a function that is uncertain. This CDR3 region has 14 residues. Between the trimmed V and J ends, which lost 1 base and 5 bases, there was a span of 12 bases. CDR3 sequence reads: CARSLRYSWYGYTF. DNA of the CDR3: TGTGCCAGAAGCTTGCGATACAGCTGGTATGGCTACACCTTC.

V is TRBV5-1 and J is TRBJ2-7, with 11 bases lining up with TRBD1. The CDR3 loop spans 14 amino acids. The J segment lost 6 bases and the V segment lost 3 bases, leaving 5 bases of the junction unmatched. Germline lookup yields CDR1 SGHRS and CDR2 YFSETQ. The CDR3 protein is CASSSSGTGGEQYF. Written as DNA, the CDR3 is TGCGCCAGCAGCTCCTCCGGGACAGGGGGCGAGCAGTACTTC.

The chain employs TRBV25-1 and TRBJ1-1, with no clear D. The CDR3 spans 15 residues. The germline V gene has CDR1 MGHDK and CDR2 SYGVNS. The ends were cut back, 1 base at V and 0 bases at J, with 9 bases in the middle. CDR3 protein: CASSEWEQVNTEAFF. As DNA, the CDR3 is TGTGCCAGCAGTGAATGGGAACAAGTGAACACTGAAGCTTTCTTT.

The table lists this clone with a few counts. V usage is TRBV10-3 and J usage is TRBJ2-1, with 7 positions matching TRBD1. Trimming cost V 5 bases and J 5 bases; bases outside gene matches: 9. This CDR3 spans 15 amino acids. Looked up from germline, CDR1 is ENHRY and CDR2 is SYGVKD. CDR3 DNA: TGTGCCATCAGTTCCCGACAGGGCACAAACAATGAGCAGTTCTTC. Amino acids: CAISSRQGTNNEQFF.

The chain joins TRBV4-2 to TRBJ1-2, with TRBD1 identical over 7 bases. This CDR3 has 17 residues. CDR1 LGHNA and CDR2 YNFKEQ come from the germline V gene. V lost 0 bases to trimming and J lost 4 bases; unmatched junction nucleotides: 11. CDR3: CASSQDRQGGLIYGYTF. The CDR3 DNA follows: TGTGCCAGCAGCCAAGATAGGCAGGGGGGATTGATCTATGGCTACACCTTC.

The chain couples TRBV30 to TRBJ2-3, with 10 bases identical to TRBD1. The CDR3 has 15 amino acids. The germline gives CDR1 GTSNPN, CDR2 SVGIG (reference sequence). The J segment lost 0 bases and the V segment lost 5 bases, leaving 5 bases of the junction unmatched. The CDR3 region has the DNA TGTGCCTGGTCCCGGGACAGGGGAAGCACAGATACGCAGTATTTT. Translation: CAWSRDRGSTDTQYF.

V is TRBV7-3 and J is TRBJ2-6; D remains unclear. Germline CDR1 is SGHTA and CDR2 is FQGTGA. V gave up 4 bases and J gave up 0 bases, with 16 bases separating them. This CDR3 has 18 amino acids. CDR3 sequence: CASSWKNSGHSGANVLTF. CDR3 sequence (DNA): TGTGCCAGCAGCTGGAAGAATTCGGGTCACTCTGGGGCCAACGTCCTGACTTTC.

Only a few counts were recorded for this clone. The same CDR3 can be traced to other DNA sequences in this sample. V is TRBV18 and J is TRBJ2-7; D unclear. CDR3 length equals 12 residues. CDR1 and CDR2 from the germline V gene are KGHSH and LQKENI. V was trimmed by 3 bases and J by 0 bases, leaving 3 bases between them. CDR3 in amino acids: CASSPTSYEQYF. CDR3 in DNA: TGTGCCAGCTCACCTACCTCCTACGAGCAGTACTTC.

The chain uses TRBV19 and TRBJ2-7; D gene uncertain. The CDR3 loop spans 15 amino acids. The V gene's germline CDR1 is LNHDA and CDR2 SQIVND (reference sequence). Trimming pared 1 base from V and 0 bases from J, leaving 10 bases between. The CDR3 nucleotides read TGTGCCAGTAGTATAGTACCCGGGCCCTCCTACGAGCAGTACTTC. Translated, it gives CASSIVPGPSYEQYF.

The J gene is TRBJ2-3, the V gene TRBV5-4, with 12 bases identical to TRBD2. CDR1 and CDR2 from the germline V gene are SGHNT and YYREEE (reference sequence). With V trimmed by 5 bases and J by 5 bases, 9 bases remained unmatched. This CDR3 has 16 amino acids. The CDR3 sequence is CASSTPSGRVEDTQYF. The CDR3 nucleotides read TGTGCCAGCAGTACCCCTAGCGGGAGGGTTGAAGATACGCAGTATTTT.

This clone was seen a few times. This sequence joins TRBV5-1 and TRBJ2-7, with unresolved D. The CDR3 covers 13 residues. V was shortened by 4 bases and J by 0 bases, with 8 bases between the two germline ends. CDR1 and CDR2 from the germline V gene are SGHRS and YFSETQ. The chain's CDR3 is CASSRVGSYEQYF. As DNA, the CDR3 is TGCGCCAGCAGCAGAGTGGGCTCCTACGAGCAGTACTTC.

This clone was counted only a few times. This chain joins TRBV19 and TRBJ1-6; D is undetermined. CDR1 LNHDA and CDR2 SQIVND come from the germline V gene (reference sequence). CDR3 length: 15 residues. Trimming removed 6 bases at V and 7 bases at J, with 16 bases between. CDR3 loop: CASRILWALNSPLHF. The CDR3 bases are TGTGCCAGTAGAATCTTGTGGGCTCTCAATTCACCCCTCCACTTT. Combining the CDR3 with reference TRBV19 and TRBJ1-6 gives the whole variable domain DGGITQSPKYLFRKEGQNVTLSCEQNLNHDAMYWYRQDPGQGLRLIYYSQIVNDFQKGDIAEGYSVSREKKESFPLTVTSAQKNPTAFYLCASRILWALNSPLHFGNGTRLTVT.

The rearrangement links TRBV6-6 to TRBJ1-2; D not certain. With 7 bases removed from V and 8 bases from J, the gap between germline ends came to 11 bases. The CDR3 is made up of 11 amino acids. Per germline, CDR1 MNHNY and CDR2 SVGAGI (reference sequence). The CDR3 here is CASNPSGGYTF. CDR3 nucleotide sequence: TGTGCCAGCAACCCCAGCGGCGGCTACACCTTC.

The rearrangement joins TRBV19 to TRBJ2-1, with TRBD2 as a possible D gene (6 bases). Germline V gene lookup returns CDR1 LNHDA and CDR2 SQIVND (reference sequence). The ends were cut back, 6 bases at V and 0 bases at J, with 12 bases in the middle. The length of the CDR3 is 15 residues. The CDR3 DNA reads TGTGCCAGTAGCCCAGGAGGGAGCTCCTACAATGAGCAGTTCTTC. Protein sequence: CASSPGGSSYNEQFF.

The rearrangement links TRBV4-1 to TRBJ1-2, with D possibly matching TRBD1 (5 bases). Trimming left V 3 bases short and J 0 bases short, with 17 bases between. The CDR3 is made up of 17 amino acids. CDR1 and CDR2 (germline): MGHRA, YSYEKL. The CDR3 spells CASSQLLQGFPNYGYTF. Written as DNA, the CDR3 is TGCGCCAGCAGCCAGCTCCTCCAGGGCTTTCCTAACTATGGCTACACCTTC.

The V call is TRBV27, the J call TRBJ1-2, with a weak D call TRBD1 (6 bases). The germline V gene has CDR1 MNHEY and CDR2 SMNVEV (reference sequence). There are 15 residues in the CDR3. V lost 4 bases to trimming and J lost 1 base, with 13 bases between them. CDR3 residues: CASSSLQGSNYGYTF. The CDR3 nucleotides are TGTGCCAGCAGTTCCCTACAGGGAAGTAACTATGGCTACACCTTC.

Of note for this clone: Germline and junction disagree at one end, which may indicate a read error. In DNA form, the CDR3 reads TGCGCCAGCAGCCAACCGGACGGGTTTTATGCCTACACCTTC. Protein: CASSQPDGFYAYTF. This sequence joins TRBV4-1 and TRBJ1-2, with no clear D. This CDR3 spans 14 amino acids. CDR1 is MGHRA, CDR2 YSYEKL, per germline.

The chain has TRBV18 and TRBJ1-5; a weak D match, TRBD1 (5 bases). The CDR3 consists of 15 residues. Deletions cut 2 bases from V and 9 bases from J, with 17 bases between. CDR1 and CDR2 (germline): KGHSH, LQKENI. CDR3 sequence reads: CASSPSGQGARPQHF. CDR3 DNA: TGTGCCAGCTCACCATCCGGTCAGGGCGCCCGGCCCCAGCATTTT.